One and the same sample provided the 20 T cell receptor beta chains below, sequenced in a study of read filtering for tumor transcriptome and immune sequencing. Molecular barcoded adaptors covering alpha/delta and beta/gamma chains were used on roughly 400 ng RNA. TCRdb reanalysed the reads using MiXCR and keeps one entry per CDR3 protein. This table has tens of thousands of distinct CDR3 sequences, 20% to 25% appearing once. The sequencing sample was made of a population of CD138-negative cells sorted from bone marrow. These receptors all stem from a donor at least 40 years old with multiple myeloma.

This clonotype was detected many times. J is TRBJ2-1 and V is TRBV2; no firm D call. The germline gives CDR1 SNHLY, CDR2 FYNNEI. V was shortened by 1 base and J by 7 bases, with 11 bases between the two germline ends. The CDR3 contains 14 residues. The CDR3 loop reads CASSEGSQWNEQFF. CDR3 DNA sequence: TGTGCCAGCAGTGAAGGAAGTCAGTGGAATGAGCAGTTCTTC.

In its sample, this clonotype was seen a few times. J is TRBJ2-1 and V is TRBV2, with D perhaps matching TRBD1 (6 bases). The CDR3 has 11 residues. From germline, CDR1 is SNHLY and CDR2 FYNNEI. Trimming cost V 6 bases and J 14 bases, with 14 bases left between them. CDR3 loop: CASSNDRMEFF. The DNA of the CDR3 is TGTGCCAGCAGCAATGACAGGATGGAGTTCTTC.

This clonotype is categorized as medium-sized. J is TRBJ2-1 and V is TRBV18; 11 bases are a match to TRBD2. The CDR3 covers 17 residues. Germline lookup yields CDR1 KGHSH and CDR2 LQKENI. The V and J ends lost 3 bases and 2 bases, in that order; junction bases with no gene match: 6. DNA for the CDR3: TGTGCCAGCTCACCTCAGACTAGCGGGGTTCCCTACAATGAGCAGTTCTTC. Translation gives CASSPQTSGVPYNEQFF. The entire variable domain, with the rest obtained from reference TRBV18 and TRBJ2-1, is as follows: NAGVMQNPRHLVRRRGQEARLRCSPMKGHSHVYWYRQLPEEGLKFMVYLQKENIIDESGMPKERFSAEFPKEGPSILRIQQVVRGDSAAYFCASSPQTSGVPYNEQFFGPGTRLTVL.

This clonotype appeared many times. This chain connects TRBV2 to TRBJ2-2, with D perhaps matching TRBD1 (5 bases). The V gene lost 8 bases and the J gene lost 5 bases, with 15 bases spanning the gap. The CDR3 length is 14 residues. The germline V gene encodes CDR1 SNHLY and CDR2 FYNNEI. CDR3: CASSAGMTTGELFF. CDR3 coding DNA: TGTGCCAGCTCGGCAGGGATGACAACCGGGGAGCTGTTTTTT. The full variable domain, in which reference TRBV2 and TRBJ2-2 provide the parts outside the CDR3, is EPEVTQTPSHQVTQMGQEVILRCVPISNHLYFYWYRQILGQKVEFLVSFYNNEISEKSEIFDDQFSVERPDGSNFTLKIRSTKLEDSAMYFCASSAGMTTGELFFGEGSRLTVL.

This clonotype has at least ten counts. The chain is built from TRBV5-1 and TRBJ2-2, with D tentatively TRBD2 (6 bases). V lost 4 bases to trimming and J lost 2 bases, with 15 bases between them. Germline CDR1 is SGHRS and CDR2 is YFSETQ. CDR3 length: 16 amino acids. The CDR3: CASSQSGTPNTGELFF. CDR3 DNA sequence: TGCGCCAGCAGCCAATCCGGGACTCCAAACACCGGGGAGCTGTTTTTT. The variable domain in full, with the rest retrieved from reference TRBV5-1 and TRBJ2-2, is KAGVTQTPRYLIKTRGQQVTLSCSPISGHRSVSWYQQTPGQGLQFLFEYFSETQRNKGNFPGRFSGRQFSNSRSEMNVSTLELGDSALYLCASSQSGTPNTGELFFGEGSRLTVL.

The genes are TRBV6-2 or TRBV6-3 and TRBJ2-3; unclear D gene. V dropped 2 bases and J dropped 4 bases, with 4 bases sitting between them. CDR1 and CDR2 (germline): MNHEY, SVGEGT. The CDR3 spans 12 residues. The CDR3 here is CASSYRADTQYF. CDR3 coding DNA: TGTGCCAGCAGTTACCGGGCAGATACGCAGTATTTT.

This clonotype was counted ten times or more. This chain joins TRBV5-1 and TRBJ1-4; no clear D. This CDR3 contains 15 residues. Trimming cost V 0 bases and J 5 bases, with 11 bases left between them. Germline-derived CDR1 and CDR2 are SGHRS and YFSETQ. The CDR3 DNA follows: TGCGCCAGCAGCTTGGATTCGAATAAAAATGAAAAACTGTTTTTT. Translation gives CASSLDSNKNEKLFF.

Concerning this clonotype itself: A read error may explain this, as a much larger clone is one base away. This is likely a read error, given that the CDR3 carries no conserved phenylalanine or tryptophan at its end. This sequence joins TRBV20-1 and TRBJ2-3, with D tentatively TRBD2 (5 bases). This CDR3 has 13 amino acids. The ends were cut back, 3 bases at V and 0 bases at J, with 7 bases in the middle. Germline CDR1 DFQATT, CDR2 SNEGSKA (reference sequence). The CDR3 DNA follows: TGCAGTGCTAGTTCGGGGAGCACAGATACGCAGTATCTT. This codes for CSASSGSTDTQYL.

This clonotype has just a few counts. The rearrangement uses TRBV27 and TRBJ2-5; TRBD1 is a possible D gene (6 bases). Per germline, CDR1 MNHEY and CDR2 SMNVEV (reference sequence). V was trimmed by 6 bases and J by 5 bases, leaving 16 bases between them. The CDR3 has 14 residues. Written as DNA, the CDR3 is TGTGCCAGCAGCCCTGGCAGGGGTGGTGAGACCCAGTACTTC. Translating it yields CASSPGRGGETQYF.

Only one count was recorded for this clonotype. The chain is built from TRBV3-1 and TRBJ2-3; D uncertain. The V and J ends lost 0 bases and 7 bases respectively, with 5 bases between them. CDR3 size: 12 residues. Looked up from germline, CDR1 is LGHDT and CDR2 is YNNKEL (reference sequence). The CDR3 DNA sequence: TGTGCCAGCAGCCAAGAGACCCATACGCAGTATTTT. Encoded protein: CASSQETHTQYF.

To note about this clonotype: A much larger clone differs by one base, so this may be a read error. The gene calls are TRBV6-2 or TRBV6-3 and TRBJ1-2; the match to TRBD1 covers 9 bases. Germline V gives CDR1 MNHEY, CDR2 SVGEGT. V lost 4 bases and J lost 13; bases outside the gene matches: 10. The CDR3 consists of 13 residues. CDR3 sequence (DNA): TGTGCCAGCAGTTCTTCCGGGACAGGGCCCCGCACCTTC. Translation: CASSSSGTGPRTF.

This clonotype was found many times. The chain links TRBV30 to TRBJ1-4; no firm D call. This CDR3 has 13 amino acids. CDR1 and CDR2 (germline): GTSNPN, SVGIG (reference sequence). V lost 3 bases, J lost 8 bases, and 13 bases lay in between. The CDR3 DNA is TGTGCCTGGAGCGGACTCTCCGGCGAAAAACTGTTTTTT. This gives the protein CAWSGLSGEKLFF.

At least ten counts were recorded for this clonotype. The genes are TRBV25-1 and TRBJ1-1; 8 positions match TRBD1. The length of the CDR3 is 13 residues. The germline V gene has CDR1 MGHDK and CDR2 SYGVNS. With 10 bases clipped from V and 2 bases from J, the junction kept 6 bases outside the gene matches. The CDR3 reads CATRQGRNTEAFF. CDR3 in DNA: TGTGCCACTAGACAGGGGAGAAACACTGAAGCTTTCTTT.

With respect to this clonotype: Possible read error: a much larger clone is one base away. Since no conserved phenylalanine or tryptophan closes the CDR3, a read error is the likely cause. The CDR3 is CASSLGQHYEQYS. CDR3 in DNA: TGTGCCAGCAGTCTGGGACAGCACTACGAGCAGTACTCC. The chain carries TRBV7-9 and TRBJ2-7; 7 nucleotides match TRBD1. Germline V gene sequence: CDR1 SEHNR, CDR2 FQNEAQ (reference sequence). The CDR3 is 13 residues long. V lost 6 bases, J lost 3 bases, and 5 bases stayed unmatched.

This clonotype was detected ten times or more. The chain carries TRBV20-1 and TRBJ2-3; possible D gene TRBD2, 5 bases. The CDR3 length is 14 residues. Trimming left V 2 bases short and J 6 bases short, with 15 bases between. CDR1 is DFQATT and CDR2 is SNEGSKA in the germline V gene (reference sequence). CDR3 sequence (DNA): TGCAGTGCTAGACCGGGAACCGACGAGGATACGCAGTATTTT. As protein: CSARPGTDEDTQYF.

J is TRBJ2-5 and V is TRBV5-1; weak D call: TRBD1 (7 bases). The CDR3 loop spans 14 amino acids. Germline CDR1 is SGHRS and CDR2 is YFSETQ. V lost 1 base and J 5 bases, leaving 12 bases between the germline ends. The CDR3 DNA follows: TGCGCCAGCAGCTTGAAGACAGGGAGGGAGACCCAGTACTTC. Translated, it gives CASSLKTGRETQYF.

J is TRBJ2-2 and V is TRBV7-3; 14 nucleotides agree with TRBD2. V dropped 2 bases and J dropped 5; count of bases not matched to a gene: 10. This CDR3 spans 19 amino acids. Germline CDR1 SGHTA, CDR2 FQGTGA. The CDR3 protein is CASSLSPTSGGARTGELFF. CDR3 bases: TGTGCCAGCAGCTTATCCCCGACTAGCGGGGGGGCCAGAACCGGGGAGCTGTTTTTT. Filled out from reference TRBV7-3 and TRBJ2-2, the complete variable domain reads GAGVSQTPSNKVTEKGKYVELRCDPISGHTALYWYRQSLGQGPEFLIYFQGTGAADDSGLPNDRFFAVRPEGSVSTLKIQRTERGDSAVYLCASSLSPTSGGARTGELFFGEGSRLTVL.

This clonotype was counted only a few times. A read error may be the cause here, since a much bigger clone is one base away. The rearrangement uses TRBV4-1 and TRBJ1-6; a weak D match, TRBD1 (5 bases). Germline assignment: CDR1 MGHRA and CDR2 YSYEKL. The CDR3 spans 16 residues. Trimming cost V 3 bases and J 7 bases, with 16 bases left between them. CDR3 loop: CASSQGRDVRNSPLHF. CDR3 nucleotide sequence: TGCGCCAGCAGCCAGGGCCGGGACGTTAGAAATTCACCCCTCCACTTT.

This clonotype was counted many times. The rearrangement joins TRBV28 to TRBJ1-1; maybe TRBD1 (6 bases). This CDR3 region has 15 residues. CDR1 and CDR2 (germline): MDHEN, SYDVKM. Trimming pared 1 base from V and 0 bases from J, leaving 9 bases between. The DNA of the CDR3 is TGTGCCAGCAGTTTATTGACAGGCGTGAACACTGAAGCTTTCTTT. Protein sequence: CASSLLTGVNTEAFF.

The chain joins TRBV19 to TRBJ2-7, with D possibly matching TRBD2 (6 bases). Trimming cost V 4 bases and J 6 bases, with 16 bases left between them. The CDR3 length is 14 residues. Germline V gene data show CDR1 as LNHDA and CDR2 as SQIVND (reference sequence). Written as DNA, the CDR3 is TGTGCCAGTAGTACCTTCCCCATCGGGGGCGAGCAGTACTTC. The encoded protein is CASSTFPIGGEQYF.